The T cell receptor (beta chain) under discussion was sequenced for a study of blood T cell repertoires in COVID-19. At the level of the study: Both acute and convalescent COVID-19 samples were obtained from the United States, Italy and Spain.

Categorization into cohorts depended on clinical history that participants reported. Exposed participants came across a COVID-19 case within 2 weeks before study entry. Measured with immunoSEQ multiplex PCR; TCRdb has only the in-frame clones, and not every one. There are 300,000 to 450,000 clones in the sample; about 90% occur only once, and 1% lies in the top ten. V was clipped by 5 bases and J by 4 bases; unmatched bases: 12. CDR1 and CDR2 from the germline V gene are SGHVS and FNYEAQ. The CDR3 sequence is 16 residues long. The chain joins TRBV7-6 to TRBJ1-1; 8 nucleotides align to TRBD1. This sequence was found in a woman aged 25 to 39 who had been exposed to COVID-19. Input material: PBMCs or T cells enriched from blood (not recorded which). CDR3: CASSGRQGMLGTEAFF. The CDR3 region has the DNA TGTGCCAGCAGCGGGAGACAGGGGATGCTCGGCACTGAAGCTTTCTTT.